The 5 T cell receptor beta chains below come from one sample, sequenced in a study of cytomegalovirus exposure and HLA in healthy donors. The PCR made use of 60 Vbeta and 13 Jbeta primers. The method was immunoSEQ multiplex PCR; TCRdb's version includes in-frame clones alone and lacks a portion of them. Across about 200,000 clones, the top ten clones capture 6.5% of the sample. The source material was PBMCs. These receptors came from a man younger than 40 in good health and CMV-seronegative.

V is TRBV5-6 and J is TRBJ1-1, with a tentative D call TRBD1 (6 bases). Between the trimmed V and J ends, which lost 2 bases and 5 bases, there was a span of 10 bases. The length of the CDR3 is 13 residues. Germline V gene sequence: CDR1 SGHDT, CDR2 YYEEEE. The CDR3 nucleotides read TGTGCCAGCAGCTTTGGCAGGGGAACTGAAGCTTTCTTT. It translates to CASSFGRGTEAFF.

V usage is TRBV7-9 and J usage is TRBJ2-2, with a tentative D call TRBD1 (5 bases). CDR1 is SEHNR, CDR2 FQNEAQ, per germline (reference sequence). This CDR3 spans 16 amino acids. V was clipped by 5 bases and J by 7 bases, with 20 bases between them. CDR3: CASSRTSTATYGELFF. The CDR3 coding sequence is TGTGCCAGCAGCAGAACCTCGACAGCTACCTACGGGGAGCTGTTTTTT. Variable domain in full (rest from reference TRBV7-9 and TRBJ2-2): DTGVSQNPRHKITKRGQNVTFRCDPISEHNRLYWYRQTLGQGPEFLTYFQNEAQLEKSRLLSDRFSAERPKGSFSTLEIQRTEQGDSAMYLCASSRTSTATYGELFFGEGSRLTVL.

V usage is TRBV28 and J usage is TRBJ1-3; unclear D gene. CDR3 size: 14 residues. The germline V and J ends were trimmed by 8 bases and 0 bases, with 11 bases remaining between them. Looked up from germline, CDR1 is MDHEN and CDR2 is SYDVKM. CDR3 sequence (DNA): TGTGCCAGCGCCCCGGTTTTCTCTGGAAACACCATATATTTT. Translating gives CASAPVFSGNTIYF.

The V call is TRBV1, the J call TRBJ2-7; TRBD2 is the table's D call, not checked against the DNA. TRBV1 is designated a pseudogene. The length of the CDR3 is 18 residues. CDR3 DNA sequence: TGCACCAGCAGCCAAGTGGGTACTAGCGGGGGGCAGAGCTACGAGCAGTACTTC. It codes for CTSSQVGTSGGQSYEQYF.

CDR3 sequence reads: CATSRQQGNLETQYF. The CDR3 DNA follows: TGTGCCACCAGCCGTCAGCAGGGGAATCTCGAGACCCAGTACTTC. The chain has TRBV15 and TRBJ2-5; a weak D match, TRBD1 (6 bases). Trimming took 5 bases from V and 5 from J, leaving 18 bases between them. The germline CDR1 and CDR2 sequences are LNHNV and YYDKDF (reference sequence). This CDR3 has 15 residues. Supplemented by reference TRBV15 and TRBJ2-5, the full variable domain reads DAMVIQNPRYQVTQFGKPVTLSCSQTLNHNVMYWYQQKSSQAPKLLFHYYDKDFNNEADTPDNFQSRRPNTSFCFLDIRSPGLGDTAMYLCATSRQQGNLETQYFGPGTRLLVL.